This TCR beta chain stems from a study of control samples from healthy donors and cancer patients. Germline CDR1 and CDR2: SGDLS and YYNGEE. The CDR3 runs to 15 residues. Trimming shortened V by 2 bases and J by 7 bases, and 19 bases separated the two germline ends. This clone has a single count. Method: immunoSEQ multiplex PCR; TCRdb's copy keeps in-frame clones and lacks some. The repertoire holds approximately 76,000 clones, with approximately 80% as singletons. The TCR comes from a man aged 55 to 69 with head and neck cancer. The rearrangement uses TRBV9 and TRBJ2-7, with D perhaps matching TRBD1 or TRBD2 (5 bases each). Sequenced sample: PBMCs. The CDR3 region is CASSVSRDARREQYF. The CDR3 DNA is TGTGCCAGCAGCGTCTCAAGGGACGCCCGGCGGGAGCAGTACTTC. The full variable domain, its missing parts supplied by reference TRBV9 and TRBJ2-7, is DSGVTQTPKHLITATGQRVTLRCSPRSGDLSVYWYQQSLDQGLQFLIQYYNGEERAKGNILERFSAQQFPDLHSELNLSSLELGDSALYFCASSVSRDARREQYFGPGTRLTVT.